Listed below are T cell receptor beta chains from one sample, sequenced in a study of cytomegalovirus exposure and HLA in healthy donors. Produced via immunoSEQ multiplex PCR; TCRdb's table is partial and in-frame only. Seen here are about 130,000 clones, over 65% observed once, and the top ten hold approximately 1.2%. Input material: PBMCs. These receptors were obtained from a man aged 45 to 65 in good health and CMV-seronegative. CDR3s include the opening cysteine and the closing phenylalanine or tryptophan. A D gene is named only where the DNA matches it firmly. Not all rows give a size; the values are once, few, many and, for expanded clones, a class.

d_gene: -; v_gene: TRBV20-1; j_gene: TRBJ2-1; len: 11; abundance: -; CDR3nt: TGCAGTGCTAGGGAACAGAATGAGCAGTTCTTC; CDR3aa: CSAREQNEQFF
d_gene: -; v_gene: TRBV7-9; j_gene: TRBJ2-5; len: 11; abundance: -; CDR3nt: TGTGCCAGCAACGGGGAGGAGACCCAGTACTTC; CDR3aa: CASNGEETQYF
d_gene: TRBD2; v_gene: TRBV27; j_gene: TRBJ2-3; len: 13; abundance: -; CDR3nt: TGTGCCAGCAGACGACTAGCGCAAGATACGCAGTATTTT; CDR3aa: CASRRLAQDTQYF
d_gene: -; v_gene: TRBV4-3; j_gene: TRBJ2-3; len: 15; abundance: -; CDR3nt: TGCGCCAGCAGCCAGGAGGTTCTAGTAACAGATACGCAGTATTTT; CDR3aa: CASSQEVLVTDTQYF
d_gene: TRBD2; v_gene: TRBV7-2; j_gene: TRBJ2-7; len: 16; abundance: few; CDR3nt: TGTGCCAGCAGCCCCTATACTAGCGGGAGGGCCTACGAGCAGTACTTC; CDR3aa: CASSPYTSGRAYEQYF
d_gene: TRBD2; v_gene: TRBV28; j_gene: TRBJ2-7; len: 13; abundance: -; CDR3nt: TGTGCCAGCGGTAGCGGGCCGACCTACGAGCAGTACTTC; CDR3aa: CASGSGPTYEQYF
d_gene: -; v_gene: TRBV7-9; j_gene: TRBJ1-1; len: 12; abundance: -; CDR3nt: TGTGCCAGCAGCCCGGGAAGCACTGAAGCTTTCTTT; CDR3aa: CASSPGSTEAFF
d_gene: TRBD1; v_gene: TRBV30; j_gene: TRBJ1-5; len: 15; abundance: -; CDR3nt: TGTGCCTGGAGTCGGGACAGGGGGCTAGTTCAGCCCCAGCATTTT; CDR3aa: CAWSRDRGLVQPQHF
d_gene: TRBD2; v_gene: TRBV7-6; j_gene: TRBJ2-1; len: 14; abundance: -; CDR3nt: TGTGCCAGCAGCGCTAGCGGGAGACTCGGTGAGCAGTTCTTC; CDR3aa: CASSASGRLGEQFF
d_gene: TRBD1; v_gene: TRBV7-6; j_gene: TRBJ2-5; len: 16; abundance: many; CDR3nt: TGTGCCAGCAGCTTAGGACAGGGGGCCCTACAAGAGACCCAGTACTTC; CDR3aa: CASSLGQGALQETQYF
d_gene: -; v_gene: TRBV5-1; j_gene: TRBJ1-2; len: 13; abundance: -; CDR3nt: TGCGCCAGCAGGGACAACACACTCTATGGCTACACCTTC; CDR3aa: CASRDNTLYGYTF
d_gene: TRBD1; v_gene: TRBV6-1; j_gene: TRBJ1-1; len: 15; abundance: few; CDR3nt: TGTGCCAGCAGTGTGCTCTCAGGGGGCAACACTGAAGCTTTCTTT; CDR3aa: CASSVLSGGNTEAFF
d_gene: TRBD2; v_gene: TRBV28; j_gene: TRBJ2-2; len: 16; abundance: few; CDR3nt: TGTGCCAGCAGTTGGGGACTAGCGGGAGTGGTCGGGGAGCTGTTTTTT; CDR3aa: CASSWGLAGVVGELFF
d_gene: -; v_gene: TRBV6-6; j_gene: TRBJ2-6; len: 14; abundance: few; CDR3nt: TGTGCCAGCAGTCCCGGGGATGGGGCCAACGTCCTGACTTTC; CDR3aa: CASSPGDGANVLTF
d_gene: -; v_gene: TRBV18; j_gene: TRBJ2-7; len: 13; abundance: -; CDR3nt: TGTGCCAGCTCACCGAGACAGTACCACGAGCAGTACTTC; CDR3aa: CASSPRQYHEQYF
d_gene: -; v_gene: TRBV28; j_gene: TRBJ2-1; len: 15; abundance: -; CDR3nt: TGTGCCAGCAGAACCGACTCCCGGTCCTACAATGAGCAGTTCTTC; CDR3aa: CASRTDSRSYNEQFF
d_gene: -; v_gene: TRBV6-1; j_gene: TRBJ2-5; len: 14; abundance: few; CDR3nt: TGTGCCAGCAGTGAAGGGACAGCTCAAGAGACCCAGTACTTC; CDR3aa: CASSEGTAQETQYF
d_gene: TRBD2; v_gene: TRBV6-5; j_gene: TRBJ2-1; len: 15; abundance: few; CDR3nt: TGTGCCAGCAGCCCGGGACTAGCGGGAGGCAATGAGCAGTTCTTC; CDR3aa: CASSPGLAGGNEQFF
d_gene: TRBD1; v_gene: TRBV6-5; j_gene: TRBJ1-3; len: 15; abundance: -; CDR3nt: TGTGCCAGCAGTTACTCGAAACAGGGGAGAAACACCATATATTTT; CDR3aa: CASSYSKQGRNTIYF
d_gene: -; v_gene: TRBV6-5; j_gene: TRBJ1-2; len: 14; abundance: -; CDR3nt: TGTGCCAGCAGTTCCATGACAGGAACCTATGGCTACACCTTC; CDR3aa: CASSSMTGTYGYTF
d_gene: TRBD1; v_gene: TRBV6-1; j_gene: TRBJ2-3; len: 14; abundance: -; CDR3nt: TGTGCCAGCAGAAGGGACAGGAGCACAGATACGCAGTATTTT; CDR3aa: CASRRDRSTDTQYF
d_gene: -; v_gene: TRBV7-2; j_gene: TRBJ1-2; len: 15; abundance: few; CDR3nt: TGTGCCAGCAGCTTGGTAGGGGAATCAAGCTATGGCTACACCTTC; CDR3aa: CASSLVGESSYGYTF
d_gene: TRBD1; v_gene: TRBV9; j_gene: TRBJ2-7; len: 15; abundance: -; CDR3nt: TGTGCCAGCAGCGTAGGACAGGGGATTTCCTACGAGCAGTACTTC; CDR3aa: CASSVGQGISYEQYF
d_gene: TRBD2; v_gene: TRBV11-2; j_gene: TRBJ2-3; len: 17; abundance: -; CDR3nt: TGTGCCAGCAGCTTAAGGGTCGGGAGGGCTAGCACAGATACGCAGTATTTT; CDR3aa: CASSLRVGRASTDTQYF
d_gene: TRBD2; v_gene: TRBV10-3; j_gene: TRBJ2-7; len: 12; abundance: few; CDR3nt: TGTGCCATCCTCAGCGGGAGAGACGAGCAGTACTTC; CDR3aa: CAILSGRDEQYF
d_gene: TRBD1; v_gene: TRBV11-2; j_gene: TRBJ2-7; len: 16; abundance: -; CDR3nt: TGTGCCAGCAGCTTAGGTAGGGACAGGAACAACTACGAGCAGTACTTC; CDR3aa: CASSLGRDRNNYEQYF
d_gene: TRBD2; v_gene: TRBV25-1; j_gene: TRBJ2-3; len: 14; abundance: -; CDR3nt: TGTGCCAGCAGTCCTAGCGGGAGAACAGATACGCAGTATTTT; CDR3aa: CASSPSGRTDTQYF
d_gene: -; v_gene: TRBV2; j_gene: TRBJ2-1; len: 13; abundance: -; CDR3nt: TGTGCCAGCAGTGAAGCGCGGTACAATGAGCAGTTCTTC; CDR3aa: CASSEARYNEQFF
d_gene: TRBD1; v_gene: TRBV18; j_gene: TRBJ1-5; len: 17; abundance: -; CDR3nt: TGTGCCAGCTCACCCCGGGACAGGGAATGGGGCAATCAGCCCCAGCATTTT; CDR3aa: CASSPRDREWGNQPQHF
d_gene: TRBD2; v_gene: TRBV28; j_gene: TRBJ2-3; len: 17; abundance: few; CDR3nt: TGTGCCAGCAGTAACGCCGGGACTAGCTTTGACACAGATACGCAGTATTTT; CDR3aa: CASSNAGTSFDTDTQYF
d_gene: TRBD2; v_gene: TRBV28; j_gene: TRBJ2-5; len: 14; abundance: -; CDR3nt: TGTGCCAGCGGAGGAGCGGGAGTAAAAGAGACCCAGTACTTC; CDR3aa: CASGGAGVKETQYF
d_gene: -; v_gene: TRBV21-1; j_gene: TRBJ2-7; len: 11; abundance: once; CDR3nt: TGTGCCAGCAGCAAAGGGGCAGGGGAAGACTTC; CDR3aa: CASSKGAGEDF
d_gene: -; v_gene: TRBV5-6; j_gene: TRBJ1-2; len: 14; abundance: -; CDR3nt: TGTGCCAGCAGCTTAGGACAAGTTCCGTCTGGCTACACCTTC; CDR3aa: CASSLGQVPSGYTF
d_gene: TRBD1; v_gene: TRBV28; j_gene: TRBJ1-4; len: 13; abundance: -; CDR3nt: TGTGCCAGCAACGACAGGGGTAATGAAAAACTGTTTTTT; CDR3aa: CASNDRGNEKLFF
d_gene: TRBD1; v_gene: TRBV28; j_gene: TRBJ2-7; len: 14; abundance: -; CDR3nt: TGTGCCAGCAGTCTACGGGACAGGGCCTACGAGCAGTACTTC; CDR3aa: CASSLRDRAYEQYF
d_gene: -; v_gene: TRBV30; j_gene: TRBJ2-7; len: 13; abundance: -; CDR3nt: TGTGCCTGGAGCCACTCCAGGCTCTACGAGCAGTACTTC; CDR3aa: CAWSHSRLYEQYF
d_gene: TRBD2; v_gene: TRBV28; j_gene: TRBJ2-1; len: 17; abundance: -; CDR3nt: TGTGCCAGCAGTTTTAGCCGAGCGGGAGCCCTTTACAATGAGCAGTTCTTC; CDR3aa: CASSFSRAGALYNEQFF
d_gene: TRBD1; v_gene: TRBV5-4; j_gene: TRBJ2-1; len: 15; abundance: few; CDR3nt: TGTGCCAGCAGCTTCGCACAGGGGATTTCTTACGAGCAGTTCTTC; CDR3aa: CASSFAQGISYEQFF
d_gene: TRBD1; v_gene: TRBV4-2; j_gene: TRBJ1-1; len: 14; abundance: -; CDR3nt: TGTGCCAGCAGCCTCTTGACAGGGAATACTGAAGCTTTCTTT; CDR3aa: CASSLLTGNTEAFF
d_gene: TRBD1; v_gene: TRBV5-4; j_gene: TRBJ2-7; len: 13; abundance: -; CDR3nt: TGTGCCAGCAGCCGGACAGGGGCTGGCGAGCAGTACTTC; CDR3aa: CASSRTGAGEQYF
d_gene: TRBD1; v_gene: TRBV7-2; j_gene: TRBJ2-4; len: 15; abundance: once; CDR3nt: TGTGCCAGCAGCATCCCCGGGACAGGCAAAAACATTCAGTACTTC; CDR3aa: CASSIPGTGKNIQYF
d_gene: TRBD2; v_gene: TRBV6-6; j_gene: TRBJ2-7; len: 15; abundance: -; CDR3nt: TGTGCCAGCAGTTACTCGGGGCGGGAGGCTCGAGAGCAGTACTTC; CDR3aa: CASSYSGREAREQYF
d_gene: -; v_gene: TRBV19; j_gene: TRBJ2-6; len: 16; abundance: -; CDR3nt: TGTGCCAGTAGTATGGACGGGAGCTCTGGGGCCAACGTCCTGACTTTC; CDR3aa: CASSMDGSSGANVLTF
d_gene: TRBD2; v_gene: TRBV2; j_gene: TRBJ2-7; len: 12; abundance: -; CDR3nt: TGTGCCAGCATGCTAGCGGGAGTCGAGCAGTACTTC; CDR3aa: CASMLAGVEQYF
d_gene: -; v_gene: TRBV11-2; j_gene: TRBJ2-7; len: 12; abundance: -; CDR3nt: TGTGCCAGCAATCTTGAGAGCTACGAGCAGTACTTC; CDR3aa: CASNLESYEQYF
d_gene: TRBD1; v_gene: TRBV10-3; j_gene: TRBJ1-2; len: 12; abundance: -; CDR3nt: TGTGCCATCAGTCAGGACAGGGAGGGCTACACCTTC; CDR3aa: CAISQDREGYTF
d_gene: -; v_gene: TRBV10-3; j_gene: TRBJ1-2; len: 13; abundance: -; CDR3nt: TGTGCCATCAGTGAGTCACGGGATTATGGCTACACCTTC; CDR3aa: CAISESRDYGYTF
d_gene: -; v_gene: TRBV11-2; j_gene: TRBJ2-4; len: 14; abundance: -; CDR3nt: TGTGCCAGCAGCCCCGGAAACAGGGCAAACATTCAGTACTTC; CDR3aa: CASSPGNRANIQYF
d_gene: -; v_gene: TRBV10-3; j_gene: TRBJ2-4; len: 17; abundance: few; CDR3nt: TGTGCCATCAGTGTGTTGAGGGGGTCAGCGTCCAAAAACATTCAGTACTTC; CDR3aa: CAISVLRGSASKNIQYF
d_gene: -; v_gene: TRBV18; j_gene: TRBJ2-2; len: 15; abundance: -; CDR3nt: TGTGCCAGCTCACCACCAAGCAGGGCGGCCGGGGAGCTGTTTTTT; CDR3aa: CASSPPSRAAGELFF
d_gene: -; v_gene: TRBV7-8; j_gene: TRBJ1-1; len: 14; abundance: -; CDR3nt: TGTGCCAGCAGCTCACAAGGAGGATACACTGAAGCTTTCTTT; CDR3aa: CASSSQGGYTEAFF
d_gene: TRBD2; v_gene: TRBV18; j_gene: TRBJ2-1; len: 15; abundance: -; CDR3nt: TGTGCCAGCTCAGAGACTAGCGGGACCAGCAATGAGCAGTTCTTC; CDR3aa: CASSETSGTSNEQFF
d_gene: TRBD1; v_gene: TRBV5-6; j_gene: TRBJ2-3; len: 14; abundance: -; CDR3nt: TGTGCCAGCAGCCCCGGGACAGGTTCAGATACGCAGTATTTT; CDR3aa: CASSPGTGSDTQYF
d_gene: -; v_gene: TRBV4-2; j_gene: TRBJ1-4; len: 17; abundance: -; CDR3nt: TGTGCCAGCAGCCAAGAAACCTCGGGAGTCGATAATGAAAAACTGTTTTTT; CDR3aa: CASSQETSGVDNEKLFF